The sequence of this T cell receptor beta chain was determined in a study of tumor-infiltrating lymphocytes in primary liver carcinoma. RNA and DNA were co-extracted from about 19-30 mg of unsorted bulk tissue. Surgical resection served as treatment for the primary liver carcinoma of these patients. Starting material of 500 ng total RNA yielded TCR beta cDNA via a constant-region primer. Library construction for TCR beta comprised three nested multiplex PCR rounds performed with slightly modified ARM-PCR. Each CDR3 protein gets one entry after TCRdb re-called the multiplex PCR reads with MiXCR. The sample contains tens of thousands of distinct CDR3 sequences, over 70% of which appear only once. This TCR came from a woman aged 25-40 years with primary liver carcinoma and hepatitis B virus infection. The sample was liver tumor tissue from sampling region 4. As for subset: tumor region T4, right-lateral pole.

Written as DNA, the CDR3 is TGCAGCGTTGGAAGCGGTGCGTCCCACGAGCAGTACTTC. Protein product: CSVGSGASHEQYF. The V call is TRBV29-1, the J call TRBJ2-7, with D possibly matching TRBD2 (5 bases). Germline CDR1 reads SQVTM; CDR2 reads ANQGSEA. The CDR3 has 13 residues. Trimming took 4 bases from V and 5 from J, leaving 15 bases between them.